Listed below are T cell receptor beta chains from one sample, sequenced in a study of CD8 T cells in ankylosing spondylitis. TCRdb recomputed calls from the 5' RACE reads with MiXCR, one row per CDR3 protein. In the table there are roughly 100,000 distinct CDR3 sequences, 20% to 30% of which are singletons. Sequenced material: synovial fluid, either unsorted or a sorted T cell fraction (not recorded which). Receptors originate from a male donor with ankylosing spondylitis. Both conserved end residues are part of each CDR3. A D gene is named only where the DNA matches it firmly. Size tells how often a clone was seen (once, few, many) or the class of an expanded clone, and some rows leave it out.

j_call v_call d_call clone_size cdr3_aa cdr3_nt
TRBJ2-5 TRBV5-6 TRBD1 . CASSPPGTGLEKKTQYF TGTGCCAGCAGCCCCCCTGGGACAGGACTCGAAAAAAAGACCCAGTACTTC
TRBJ2-1 TRBV20-1 . . CSASNGFLGYNEQFF TGCAGTGCTAGTAATGGGTTCCTGGGGTACAATGAGCAGTTCTTC
TRBJ1-2 TRBV24-1 TRBD1 few CATSERDSGDYGYTF TGTGCCACCAGTGAAAGGGACAGTGGCGACTATGGCTACACCTTC
TRBJ2-1 TRBV5-1 . . CASSPGQTSYNEQFF TGCGCCAGCAGCCCTGGACAGACCTCCTACAATGAGCAGTTCTTC
TRBJ2-4 TRBV11-2 . . CASSFRPLAKNIQYF TGTGCCAGCAGCTTTCGTCCTCTAGCCAAAAACATTCAGTACTTC
TRBJ2-4 TRBV3-1 TRBD1 . CASSPDRAHIQYF TGTGCCAGCAGCCCCGACAGGGCACACATTCAGTACTTC
TRBJ2-5 TRBV20-1 . . CSPGREETQYF TGCAGTCCAGGGCGAGAAGAGACCCAGTACTTC
TRBJ2-2 TRBV5-4 TRBD2 once CASSLAREGTGELFF TGTGCCAGCAGCTTGGCCAGGGAGGGCACCGGGGAGCTGTTTTTT
TRBJ2-1 TRBV6-5 . . CASRRGNEQFF TGTGCCAGCAGGCGAGGGAATGAGCAGTTCTTC
TRBJ2-7 TRBV10-2 . few CASSRARGASEQYF TGCGCCAGCAGTAGAGCCAGAGGGGCTAGCGAGCAGTACTTC
TRBJ1-2 TRBV30 TRBD1 few CAWSVAGGFYGYTF TGTGCCTGGAGTGTAGCAGGGGGCTTCTATGGCTACACCTTC
TRBJ2-5 TRBV20-1 . medium-sized CSARDSHFQETQYF TGCAGTGCTAGAGACTCACACTTCCAAGAGACCCAGTACTTC
TRBJ1-1 TRBV27 . . CASSLSGQGEAFF TGTGCCAGCAGTTTATCAGGGCAGGGTGAAGCTTTCTTT
TRBJ2-3 TRBV7-9 . few CASSSSNSGPRTDTQYF TGTGCCAGCAGCTCGTCCAATAGCGGTCCTAGGACAGATACGCAGTATTTT
TRBJ2-1 TRBV3-1 TRBD2 . CASSQTSGTSGSYEQFF TGTGCCAGCAGCCAAACCTCCGGGACTAGCGGGAGCTATGAGCAGTTCTTC
TRBJ1-1 TRBV19 TRBD1 . CASSSSGQLNTEAFF TGTGCCAGTAGTTCCTCGGGACAGCTGAACACTGAAGCTTTCTTT
TRBJ2-1 TRBV11-3 . . CASSLGADPLLDEQFF TGTGCCAGCAGCTTAGGAGCGGACCCTCTATTGGATGAGCAGTTCTTC
TRBJ2-7 TRBV20-1 TRBD2 few CSARDLNSDLGAGEIYEQYF TGCAGTGCTAGAGATCTTAATTCGGACCTAGGAGCGGGAGAGATCTACGAGCAGTACTTC
TRBJ2-6 TRBV5-1 . . CASSPPDSSGANVLTF TGCGCCAGCAGCCCCCCCGACAGCTCTGGGGCCAACGTCCTGACTTTC
TRBJ2-2 TRBV6-1 TRBD2 few CASRPGTSVVGTGELFF TGTGCCAGCAGACCCGGGACTAGCGTGGTTGGCACCGGGGAGCTGTTTTTT
TRBJ2-3 TRBV29-1 . . CSVGGSGAPTDTQYF TGCAGCGTTGGGGGGTCAGGGGCCCCCACAGATACGCAGTATTTT
TRBJ1-1 TRBV11-3 TRBD1 many CASTKGPGTAGLISAFF TGTGCCAGCACGAAAGGTCCCGGGACAGCGGGCCTAATTTCGGCTTTCTTT
TRBJ2-5 TRBV20-1 . . CSAGSGDNQQETQYF TGCAGTGCTGGAAGCGGGGACAACCAACAAGAGACCCAGTACTTC
TRBJ2-5 TRBV5-1 . . CASSLGLIGETQYF TGCGCCAGCAGCCTGGGACTTATTGGGGAGACCCAGTACTTC
TRBJ2-1 TRBV3-1 . few CASSHLDEQFF TGTGCCAGCAGCCACCTGGATGAGCAGTTCTTC
TRBJ2-1 TRBV6-6 . . CASSYDSVGEQFF TGTGCCAGCAGTTACGACTCGGTAGGTGAGCAGTTCTTC
TRBJ2-1 TRBV18 . few CASSPLPGNDEQFF TGTGCCAGCTCACCCCTCCCGGGAAACGATGAGCAGTTCTTC
TRBJ2-1 TRBV29-1 TRBD2 . CSVDRAGDEQFF TGCAGCGTGGACAGAGCGGGAGATGAGCAGTTCTTC
TRBJ2-3 TRBV20-1 . . CSAPQGGRNTDTQYF TGCAGTGCCCCTCAGGGGGGGCGCAACACAGATACGCAGTATTTT
TRBJ2-3 TRBV7-8 . once CPSSLVRDTQYF TGTCCCAGCAGCTTAGTTAGAGATACGCAGTATTTT
TRBJ2-5 TRBV7-9 TRBD2 . CASSSRVAGAETQYF TGTGCCAGCAGCTCCCGGGTAGCGGGAGCTGAGACCCAGTACTTC
TRBJ2-2 TRBV30 TRBD1 many CAWRVADRTTGELFF TGTGCCTGGAGGGTGGCGGACAGGACCACCGGGGAGCTGTTTTTT
TRBJ2-1 TRBV20-1 TRBD2 few CSARGVAGGSYNEQFF TGCAGTGCTAGAGGGGTAGCGGGAGGGTCCTACAATGAGCAGTTCTTC
TRBJ2-5 TRBV20-1 TRBD2 few CSGSGRAGETQYF TGCAGCGGCAGCGGGAGGGCCGGGGAGACCCAGTACTTC
TRBJ2-7 TRBV21-1 . few CASSKAVAYEQYF TGTGCCAGCAGCAAGGCCGTGGCCTACGAGCAGTACTTC
TRBJ2-1 TRBV7-8 . many CASEGVNYNEQFF TGTGCCAGTGAAGGGGTTAACTACAATGAGCAGTTCTTC
TRBJ2-2 TRBV2 TRBD2 . CASSVRLAMNTGELFF TGTGCCAGCAGTGTCCGACTAGCAATGAACACCGGGGAGCTGTTTTTT